This paragraph reports one T cell receptor beta chain. Per the germline V gene, CDR1 is SGHAT and CDR2 is FQNNGV. V lost 0 bases, J lost 8 bases, and 13 bases lay in between. The CDR3 is made up of 15 amino acids. These data originate in a study of blood T cell repertoires in COVID-19. About the research overall: The United States, Italy and Spain provided the acute and convalescent COVID-19 samples.

Measured with immunoSEQ multiplex PCR; TCRdb has only the in-frame clones, and not every one. The table lists 300,000 or so clones, just under 90% of them singletons. This clonotype was obtained from a middle-aged woman with acute or convalescent COVID-19. The chain couples TRBV11-2 to TRBJ1-4; TRBD1 is a possible D gene (5 bases). Sequencing was performed on peripheral blood. CDR3 in DNA: TGTGCCAGCAGCTTAGATCTCACAGGACGGGAAAAACTGTTTTTT. This translates into CASSLDLTGREKLFF.